This entry concerns a single TCR beta chain. This table comes from immunoSEQ multiplex PCR, and its TCRdb copy is limited to in-frame clones, with some not included. The sample has roughly 83,000 clones; more than 70% are singletons. The data were obtained in a study of T cell responses to AZD1222 COVID-19 vaccine. CDR1 is ENHRY and CDR2 is SYGVKD in the germline V gene. V was pared by 2 bases and J by 4 bases, with 6 bases between. This CDR3 region has 12 residues. The chain couples TRBV10-3 to TRBJ2-7; D gene uncertain. The input for sequencing was peripheral blood, taken on day 0 of AZD1222 vaccination. This clonotype originated in an adult in good health. This chain's CDR3 is CAISEPTYEQYF. For the CDR3, the DNA is TGTGCCATCAGTGAGCCGACTTACGAGCAGTACTTC.